These T cell receptor beta chains were read from a single sample in a study of blood T cell repertoires in COVID-19. The protocol was immunoSEQ multiplex PCR, while the TCRdb copy is restricted to in-frame clones and leaves out a portion. The table records about 150,000 clones, around 90% of them present only once. The sequencing sample was made of peripheral blood. These receptors were collected from a woman older than 75 with COVID-19, enrolled during active disease. CDR3s include the opening cysteine and the closing phenylalanine or tryptophan. D genes are given only for firm matches. Clone sizes are given selectively: once, few, many, or a class where the clone is expanded.

D	V	size	J	length	CDR3	DNA
-	TRBV2	-	TRBJ1-4	15	CASSEQTRTNEKLFF	TGTGCCAGCAGTGAACAGACTAGAACTAATGAAAAACTGTTTTTT
-	TRBV28	-	TRBJ1-4	15	CASSLGQTANEKLFF	TGTGCCAGCAGTTTGGGGCAGACCGCTAATGAAAAACTGTTTTTT
-	TRBV5-6	-	TRBJ2-1	13	CASSRRGSNEQFF	TGTGCCAGCAGCCGCAGGGGTTCCAATGAGCAGTTCTTC
TRBD2	TRBV7-8	-	TRBJ2-1	17	CASSRTSGTSSYNEQFF	TGTGCCAGCAGCCGGACTAGCGGGACCAGCTCCTACAATGAGCAGTTCTTC
TRBD1	TRBV27	-	TRBJ1-4	16	CASSLLTGQLNEKLFF	TGTGCCAGCAGTTTGCTGACGGGACAGCTGAATGAAAAACTGTTTTTT
TRBD2	TRBV11-2	-	TRBJ2-7	15	CASSLALAGVHEQYF	TGTGCCAGCAGCTTAGCTCTAGCGGGAGTCCACGAGCAGTACTTC
TRBD2	TRBV7-9	many	TRBJ2-7	16	CASSFPRNSGRDEQYF	TGTGCCAGCAGCTTCCCACGTAATAGCGGGAGGGATGAGCAGTACTTC
-	TRBV5-8	-	TRBJ1-1	12	CASSYSRGGAFF	TGTGCCAGCAGCTACTCTCGGGGGGGAGCTTTCTTT
-	TRBV7-3	-	TRBJ2-1	16	CASSLTAGLGYNEQFF	TGTGCCAGCAGCTTGACTGCGGGATTAGGCTACAATGAGCAGTTCTTC
TRBD2	TRBV6-5	-	TRBJ2-7	15	CASRTSPGLGPEQYF	TGTGCCAGCAGAACTAGTCCGGGACTAGGGCCCGAGCAGTACTTC
TRBD1	TRBV7-2	few	TRBJ1-4	15	CASSASGTGFEKLFF	TGTGCCAGCAGCGCATCCGGGACAGGGTTTGAAAAACTGTTTTTT
-	TRBV7-9	-	TRBJ2-7	14	CASSHPAGTYEQYF	TGTGCCAGCAGCCACCCCGCAGGTACCTACGAGCAGTACTTC
-	TRBV4-3	few	TRBJ1-2	13	CASSQGEDYGYTF	TGCGCCAGCAGCCAAGGGGAGGACTATGGCTACACCTTC